This T cell receptor (beta chain) was documented in a study of Tregs in tolerant kidney transplant recipients. Study-level points and caveats: Validation in larger populations is needed because few patients were studied. Biological reproducibility was not directly addressed in this study.

As regards this clone: What it binds is not known.

Method: immunoSEQ multiplex PCR; TCRdb's copy keeps in-frame clones and lacks some. The sample carries approximately 43,000 clones, roughly nine tenths recorded once. CDR1 is LNHNV, CDR2 YYDKDF, per germline (reference sequence). The V and J ends lost 1 base and 8 bases, in that order; junction bases with no gene match: 5. CDR3 length: 16 amino acids. Unstimulated regulatory T cells (CD4+CD25+CD127-), CD4+CD25- non-regulatory cells, CD4 and CD8 cells were FACS-sorted from thawed PBMCs. Thawed PBMCs were rested overnight at 37°C with 200 to 250 IU/ml IL-2 before regulatory T cell sorting. The specimen was Tregs from blood. The source is a human donor in good health. The genes are TRBV15 and TRBJ2-1, with 13 nucleotides matching TRBD2. The CDR3 is CATSRGTSGRGYEQFF. Here the CDR3 DNA reads TGTGCCACCAGCAGAGGTACTAGCGGGAGGGGGTATGAGCAGTTCTTC.